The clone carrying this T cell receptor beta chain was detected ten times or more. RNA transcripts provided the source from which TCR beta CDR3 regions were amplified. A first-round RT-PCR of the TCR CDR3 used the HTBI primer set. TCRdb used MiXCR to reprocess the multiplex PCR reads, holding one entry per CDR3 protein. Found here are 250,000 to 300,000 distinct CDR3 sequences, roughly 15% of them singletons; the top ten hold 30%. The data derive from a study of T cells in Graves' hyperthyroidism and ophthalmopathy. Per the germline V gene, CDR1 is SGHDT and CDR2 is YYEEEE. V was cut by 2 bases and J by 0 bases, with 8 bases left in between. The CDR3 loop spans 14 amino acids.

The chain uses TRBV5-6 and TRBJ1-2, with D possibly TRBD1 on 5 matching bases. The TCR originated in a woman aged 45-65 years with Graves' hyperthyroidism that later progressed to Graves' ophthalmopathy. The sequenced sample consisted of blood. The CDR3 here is CASSFGRANYGYTF. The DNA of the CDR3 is TGTGCCAGCAGCTTCGGCAGGGCTAACTATGGCTACACCTTC. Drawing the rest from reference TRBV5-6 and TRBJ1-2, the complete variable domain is DAGVTQSPTHLIKTRGQQVTLRCSPKSGHDTVSWYQQALGQGPQFIFQYYEEEERQRGNFPDRFSGHQFPNYSSELNVNALLLGDSALYLCASSFGRANYGYTFGSGTRLTVV.